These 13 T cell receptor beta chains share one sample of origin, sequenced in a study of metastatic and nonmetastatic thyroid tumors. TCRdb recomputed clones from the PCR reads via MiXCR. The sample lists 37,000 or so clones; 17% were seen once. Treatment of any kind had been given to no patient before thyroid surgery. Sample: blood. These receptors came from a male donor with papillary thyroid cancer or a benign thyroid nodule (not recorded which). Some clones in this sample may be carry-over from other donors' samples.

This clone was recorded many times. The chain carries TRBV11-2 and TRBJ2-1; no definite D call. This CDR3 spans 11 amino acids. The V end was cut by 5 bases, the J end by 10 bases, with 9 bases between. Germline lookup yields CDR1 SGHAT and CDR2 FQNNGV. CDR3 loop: CASSRGAEQFF. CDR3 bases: TGTGCCAGCAGCCGCGGAGCAGAGCAGTTCTTC.

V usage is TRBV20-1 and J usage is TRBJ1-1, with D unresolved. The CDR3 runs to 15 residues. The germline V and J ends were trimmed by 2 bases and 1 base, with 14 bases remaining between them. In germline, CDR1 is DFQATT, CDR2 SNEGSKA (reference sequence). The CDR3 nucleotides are TGCAGTGCTAGACCCGGGAGGCGGGAGAACACTGAAGCTTTCTTT. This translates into CSARPGRRENTEAFF.

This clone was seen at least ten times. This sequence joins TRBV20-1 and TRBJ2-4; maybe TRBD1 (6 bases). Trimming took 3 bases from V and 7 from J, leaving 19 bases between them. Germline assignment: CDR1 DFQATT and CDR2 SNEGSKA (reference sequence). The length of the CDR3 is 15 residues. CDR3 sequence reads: CSASGDGGAFNIQYF. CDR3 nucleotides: TGCAGTGCTAGTGGGGATGGGGGCGCGTTTAACATTCAGTACTTC.

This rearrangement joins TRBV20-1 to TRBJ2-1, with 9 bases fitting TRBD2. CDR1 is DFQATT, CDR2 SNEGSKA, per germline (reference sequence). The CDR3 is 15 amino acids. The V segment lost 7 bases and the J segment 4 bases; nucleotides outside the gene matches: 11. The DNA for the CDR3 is TGCAGTGGCAGAGGTTCTAGCGGGATATACAATGAGCAGTTCTTC. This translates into CSGRGSSGIYNEQFF.

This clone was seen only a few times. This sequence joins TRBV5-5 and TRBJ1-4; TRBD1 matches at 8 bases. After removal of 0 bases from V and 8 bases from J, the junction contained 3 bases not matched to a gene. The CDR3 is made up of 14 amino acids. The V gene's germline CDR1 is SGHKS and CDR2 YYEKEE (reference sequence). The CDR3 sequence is CASSLAGQEEKLFF. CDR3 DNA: TGTGCCAGCAGCTTGGCGGGACAGGAAGAAAAACTGTTTTTT.

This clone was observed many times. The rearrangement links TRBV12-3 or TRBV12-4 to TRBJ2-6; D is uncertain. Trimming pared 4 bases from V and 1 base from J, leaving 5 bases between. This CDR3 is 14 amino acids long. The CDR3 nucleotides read TGTGCCAGCAGTTACCAATCTGGGGCCAACGTCCTGACTTTC. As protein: CASSYQSGANVLTF.

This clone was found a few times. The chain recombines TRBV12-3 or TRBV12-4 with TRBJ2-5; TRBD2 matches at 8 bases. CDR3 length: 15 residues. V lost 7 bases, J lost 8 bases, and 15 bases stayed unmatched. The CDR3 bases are TGTGCCAGCAATCCCAGCGGGAGCCTTGATGGTACCCAGTACTTC. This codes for CASNPSGSLDGTQYF.

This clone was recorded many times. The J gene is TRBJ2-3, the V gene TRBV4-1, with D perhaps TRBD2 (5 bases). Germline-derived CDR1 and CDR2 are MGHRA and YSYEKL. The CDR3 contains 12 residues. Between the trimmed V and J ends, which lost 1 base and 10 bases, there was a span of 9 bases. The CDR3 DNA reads TGCGCCAGCAGCCAAGGGGAGATACCGCAGTATTTT. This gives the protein CASSQGEIPQYF.

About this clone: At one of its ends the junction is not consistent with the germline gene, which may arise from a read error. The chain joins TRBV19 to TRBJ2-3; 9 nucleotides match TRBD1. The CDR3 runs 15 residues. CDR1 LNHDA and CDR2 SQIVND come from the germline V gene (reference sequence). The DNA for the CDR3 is TGTGTCAGTAGATCGGGACAGGGATTTGCAGATACGCAGTATTTT. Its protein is CVSRSGQGFADTQYF. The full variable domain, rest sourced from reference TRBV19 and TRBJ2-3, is DGGITQSPKYLFRKEGQNVTLSCEQNLNHDAMYWYRQDPGQGLRLIYYSQIVNDFQKGDIAEGYSVSREKKESFPLTVTSAQKNPTAFYLCVSRSGQGFADTQYFGPGTRLTVL.

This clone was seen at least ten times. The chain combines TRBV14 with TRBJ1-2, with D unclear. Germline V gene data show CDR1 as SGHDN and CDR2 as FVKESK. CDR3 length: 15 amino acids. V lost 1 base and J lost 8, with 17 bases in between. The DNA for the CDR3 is TGTGCCAGCAGCCAAGTCCACCGGGCAGTTGGGGGCTACACCTTC. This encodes CASSQVHRAVGGYTF. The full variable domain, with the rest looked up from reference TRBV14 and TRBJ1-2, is EAGVTQFPSHSVIEKGQTVTLRCDPISGHDNLYWYRRVMGKEIKFLLHFVKESKQDESGMPNNRFLAERTGGTYSTLKVQPAELEDSGVYFCASSQVHRAVGGYTFGSGTRLTVV.

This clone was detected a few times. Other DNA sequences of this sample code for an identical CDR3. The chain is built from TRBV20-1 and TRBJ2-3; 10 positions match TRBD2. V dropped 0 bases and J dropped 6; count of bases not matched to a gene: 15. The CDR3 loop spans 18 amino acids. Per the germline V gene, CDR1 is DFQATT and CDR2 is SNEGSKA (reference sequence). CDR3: CSARDPGSGGGLRDTQYF. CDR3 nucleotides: TGCAGTGCTAGAGACCCGGGGAGCGGGGGGGGACTTCGGGATACGCAGTATTTT.

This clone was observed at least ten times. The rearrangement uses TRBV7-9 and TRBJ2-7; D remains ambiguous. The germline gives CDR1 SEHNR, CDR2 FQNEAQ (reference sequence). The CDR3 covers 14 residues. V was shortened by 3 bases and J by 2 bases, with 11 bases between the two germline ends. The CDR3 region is CASSFVVNAYEQYF. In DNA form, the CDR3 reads TGTGCCAGCAGCTTCGTTGTTAATGCCTACGAGCAGTACTTC.

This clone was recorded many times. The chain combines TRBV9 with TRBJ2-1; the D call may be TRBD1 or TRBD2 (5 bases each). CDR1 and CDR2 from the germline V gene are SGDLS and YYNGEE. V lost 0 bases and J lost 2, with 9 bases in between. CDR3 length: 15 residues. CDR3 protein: CASSVEGTTYNEQFF. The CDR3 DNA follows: TGTGCCAGCAGCGTAGAAGGGACCACCTACAATGAGCAGTTCTTC.